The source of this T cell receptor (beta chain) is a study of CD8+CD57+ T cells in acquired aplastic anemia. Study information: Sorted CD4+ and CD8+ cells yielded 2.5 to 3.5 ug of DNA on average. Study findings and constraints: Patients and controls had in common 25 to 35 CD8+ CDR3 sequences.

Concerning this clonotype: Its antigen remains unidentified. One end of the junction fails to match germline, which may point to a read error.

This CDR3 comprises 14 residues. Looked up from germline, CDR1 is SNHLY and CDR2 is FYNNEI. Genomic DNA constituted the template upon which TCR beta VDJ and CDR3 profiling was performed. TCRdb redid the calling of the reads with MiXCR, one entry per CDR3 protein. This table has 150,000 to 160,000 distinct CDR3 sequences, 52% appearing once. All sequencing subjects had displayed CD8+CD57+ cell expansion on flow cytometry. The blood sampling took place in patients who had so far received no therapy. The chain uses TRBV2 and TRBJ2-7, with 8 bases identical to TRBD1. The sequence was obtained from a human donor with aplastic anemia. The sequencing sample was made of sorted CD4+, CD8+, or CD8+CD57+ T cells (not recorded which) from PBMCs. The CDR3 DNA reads TGTGCCAGCAGGGATGGACAGGGAGTGGACGAGCGGTACTTC. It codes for CASRDGQGVDERYF. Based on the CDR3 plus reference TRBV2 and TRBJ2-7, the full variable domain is EPEVTQTPSHQVTQMGQEVILRCVPISNHLYFYWYRQILGQKVEFLVSFYNNEISEKSEIFDDQFSVERPDGSNFTLKIRSTKLEDSAMYFCASRDGQGVDERYFGPGTRLTVT.